The 4 T cell receptor beta chains below come from one sample, sequenced in a study of blood T cell repertoires in COVID-19. Assay used: immunoSEQ multiplex PCR; TCRdb lists only in-frame clones, some missing. The sample lists 250,000 or so clones, about 87% occurring once. Sequencing was performed on peripheral blood. These receptors were taken from a woman aged 60-75 years with COVID-19, enrolled during active disease.

The rearrangement uses TRBV6-2 or TRBV6-3 and TRBJ2-7, with TRBD1 matching over 7 bases. The CDR3 totals 12 residues. V shed 4 bases, J shed 4 bases, and the junction held 1 base outside the gene matches. Germline V gene lookup returns CDR1 MNHEY and CDR2 SVGEGT. In nucleotides, the CDR3 is TGTGCCAGCAGTTGGGACAGTTACGAGCAGTACTTC. Translating it yields CASSWDSYEQYF.

The V call is TRBV3-1 (or the pseudogene TRBV3-2), the J call TRBJ2-7; tentatively, D is TRBD2 (5 bases). This CDR3 region has 16 residues. Germline assignment: CDR1 LGHDT and CDR2 YNNKEL (reference sequence). The V gene lost 0 bases and the J gene lost 2 bases, with 14 bases spanning the gap. The CDR3 DNA reads TGTGCCAGCAGCCAAGATGGCCCCGGGAAGACCTACGAGCAGTACTTC. Translating it yields CASSQDGPGKTYEQYF.

The CDR3 loop reads CASANPTGGNSPLHF. The CDR3, as DNA: TGTGCCAGCGCGAACCCTACAGGGGGAAATTCACCCCTCCACTTT. V is TRBV28 and J is TRBJ1-6; 8 bases align to TRBD1. Germline CDR1 MDHEN, CDR2 SYDVKM. CDR3 length: 15 residues. V shed 8 bases, J shed 7 bases, and the junction held 10 bases outside the gene matches. The full variable domain, completed using reference TRBV28 and TRBJ1-6, is DVKVTQSSRYLVKRTGEKVFLECVQDMDHENMFWYRQDPGLGLRLIYFSYDVKMKEKGDIPEGYSVSREKKERFSLILESASTNQTSMYLCASANPTGGNSPLHFGNGTRLTVT.

V is TRBV30 and J is TRBJ1-3; 8 bases line up with TRBD1. Looked up from germline, CDR1 is GTSNPN and CDR2 is SVGIG (reference sequence). The CDR3 runs 15 residues. The J segment lost 0 bases and the V segment lost 3 bases, leaving 4 bases of the junction unmatched. The DNA of the CDR3 is TGTGCCTGGAGGGACAGGGCGGGCTCTGGAAACACCATATATTTT. Amino acids: CAWRDRAGSGNTIYF.